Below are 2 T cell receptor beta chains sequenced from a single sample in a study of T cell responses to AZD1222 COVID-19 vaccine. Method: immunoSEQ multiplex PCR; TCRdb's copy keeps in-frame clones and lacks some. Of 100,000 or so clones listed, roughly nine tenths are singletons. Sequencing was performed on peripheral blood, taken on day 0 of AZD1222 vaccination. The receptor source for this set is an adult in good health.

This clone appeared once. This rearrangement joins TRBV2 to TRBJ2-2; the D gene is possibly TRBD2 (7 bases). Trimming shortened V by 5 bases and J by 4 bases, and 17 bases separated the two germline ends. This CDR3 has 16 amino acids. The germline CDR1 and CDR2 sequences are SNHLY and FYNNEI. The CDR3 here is CASSRTGRAGTGELFF. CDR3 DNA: TGTGCCAGCAGTAGAACAGGGAGGGCGGGCACCGGGGAGCTGTTTTTT.

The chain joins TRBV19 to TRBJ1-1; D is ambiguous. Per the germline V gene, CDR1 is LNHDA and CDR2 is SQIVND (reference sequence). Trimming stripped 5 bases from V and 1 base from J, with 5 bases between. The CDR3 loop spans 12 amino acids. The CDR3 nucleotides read TGTGCCAGTAGTTGGTGGAACACTGAAGCTTTCTTT. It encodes CASSWWNTEAFF.